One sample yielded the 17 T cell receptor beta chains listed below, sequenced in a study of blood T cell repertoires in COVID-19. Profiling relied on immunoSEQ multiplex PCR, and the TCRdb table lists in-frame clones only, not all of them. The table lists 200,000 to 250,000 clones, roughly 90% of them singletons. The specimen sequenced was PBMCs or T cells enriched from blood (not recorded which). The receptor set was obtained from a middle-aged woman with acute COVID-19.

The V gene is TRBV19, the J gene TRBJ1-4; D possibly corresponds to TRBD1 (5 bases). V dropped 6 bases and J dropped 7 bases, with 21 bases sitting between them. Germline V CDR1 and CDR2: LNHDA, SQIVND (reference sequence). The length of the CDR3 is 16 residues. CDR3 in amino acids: CASSSRSGGSGEKLFF. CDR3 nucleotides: TGTGCCAGTAGCTCGAGGTCGGGGGGGTCTGGTGAAAAACTGTTTTTT. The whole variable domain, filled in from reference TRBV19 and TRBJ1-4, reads DGGITQSPKYLFRKEGQNVTLSCEQNLNHDAMYWYRQDPGQGLRLIYYSQIVNDFQKGDIAEGYSVSREKKESFPLTVTSAQKNPTAFYLCASSSRSGGSGEKLFFGSGTQLSVL.

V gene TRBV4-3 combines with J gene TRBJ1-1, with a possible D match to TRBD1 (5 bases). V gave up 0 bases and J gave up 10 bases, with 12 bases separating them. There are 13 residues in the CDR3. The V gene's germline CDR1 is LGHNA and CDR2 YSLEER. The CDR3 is CASSQDVRGRAFF. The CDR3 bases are TGCGCCAGCAGCCAAGATGTGCGGGGCAGAGCTTTCTTT.

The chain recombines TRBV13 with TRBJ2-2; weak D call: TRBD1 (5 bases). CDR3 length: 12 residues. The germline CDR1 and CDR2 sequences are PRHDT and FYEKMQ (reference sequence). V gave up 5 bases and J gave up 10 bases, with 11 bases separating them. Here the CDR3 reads CASSTRQKELFF. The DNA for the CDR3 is TGTGCCAGCAGCACCCGACAGAAGGAGCTGTTTTTT. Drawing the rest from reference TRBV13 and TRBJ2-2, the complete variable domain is AAGVIQSPRHLIKEKRETATLKCYPIPRHDTVYWYQQGPGQDPQFLISFYEKMQSDKGSIPDRFSAQQFSDYHSELNMSSLELGDSALYFCASSTRQKELFFGEGSRLTVL.

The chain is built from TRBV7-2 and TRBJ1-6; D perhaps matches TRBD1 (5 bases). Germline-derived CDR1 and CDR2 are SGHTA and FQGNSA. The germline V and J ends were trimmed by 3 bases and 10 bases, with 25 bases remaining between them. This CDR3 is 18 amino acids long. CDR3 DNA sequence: TGTGCCAGCAGCTTGTTTATTTCGAGTCCCAGTCAGGGCTCACCCCTCCACTTT. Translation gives CASSLFISSPSQGSPLHF.

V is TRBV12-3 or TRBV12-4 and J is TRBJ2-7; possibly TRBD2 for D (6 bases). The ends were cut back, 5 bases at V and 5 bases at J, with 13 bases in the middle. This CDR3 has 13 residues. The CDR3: CASSHGTLDEQYV. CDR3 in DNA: TGTGCCAGCAGTCATGGGACTCTGGACGAGCAGTACGTC.

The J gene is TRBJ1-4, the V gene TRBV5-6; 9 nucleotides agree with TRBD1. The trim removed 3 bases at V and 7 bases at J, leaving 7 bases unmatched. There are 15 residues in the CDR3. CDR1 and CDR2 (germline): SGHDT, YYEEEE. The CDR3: CASSSPGQGGEKLFF. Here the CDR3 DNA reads TGTGCCAGCAGCTCGCCGGGACAGGGAGGTGAAAAACTGTTTTTT.

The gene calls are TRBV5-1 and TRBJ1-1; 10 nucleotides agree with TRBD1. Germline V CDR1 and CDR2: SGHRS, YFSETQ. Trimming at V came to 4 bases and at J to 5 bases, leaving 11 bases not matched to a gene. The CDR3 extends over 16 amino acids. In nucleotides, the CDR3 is TGCGCCAGCAGCCTACGACAGGGGGCATCTATTACTGAAGCTTTCTTT. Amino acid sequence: CASSLRQGASITEAFF.

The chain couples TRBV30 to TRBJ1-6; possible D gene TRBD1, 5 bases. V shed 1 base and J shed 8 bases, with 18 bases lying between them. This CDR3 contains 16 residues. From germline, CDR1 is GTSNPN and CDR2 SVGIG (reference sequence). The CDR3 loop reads CAWSAAGPGGDSPLHF. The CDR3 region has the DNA TGTGCCTGGAGTGCTGCGGGCCCGGGGGGTGATTCACCCCTCCACTTT.

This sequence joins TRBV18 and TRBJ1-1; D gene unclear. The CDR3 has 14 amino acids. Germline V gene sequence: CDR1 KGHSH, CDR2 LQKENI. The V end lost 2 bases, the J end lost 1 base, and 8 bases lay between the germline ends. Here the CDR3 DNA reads TGTGCCAGCTCACCAGCCTACGCGAACACTGAAGCTTTCTTT. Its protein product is CASSPAYANTEAFF.

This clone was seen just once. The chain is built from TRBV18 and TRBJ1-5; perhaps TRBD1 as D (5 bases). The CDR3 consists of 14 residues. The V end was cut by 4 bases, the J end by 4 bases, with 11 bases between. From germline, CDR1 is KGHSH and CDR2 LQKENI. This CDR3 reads CASSQTATNQPQHF. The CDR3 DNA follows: TGTGCCAGCTCACAGACAGCCACGAATCAGCCCCAGCATTTT.

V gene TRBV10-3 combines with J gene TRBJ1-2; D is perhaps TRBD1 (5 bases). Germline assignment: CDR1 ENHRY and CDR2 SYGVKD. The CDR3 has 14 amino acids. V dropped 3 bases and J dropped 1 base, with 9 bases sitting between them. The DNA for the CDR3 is TGTGCCATCAGTGAACAGGCCGGTAACTATGGCTACACCTTC. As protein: CAISEQAGNYGYTF.

The DNA for the CDR3 is TGTGCCAGCAGTCGGGGAGAGCGCACTGAAGCTTTCTTT. Translating gives CASSRGERTEAFF. The chain employs TRBV12-3 or TRBV12-4 and TRBJ1-1; D unclear. This CDR3 comprises 13 residues. Trimming cost V 5 bases and J 4 bases, with 11 bases left between them.

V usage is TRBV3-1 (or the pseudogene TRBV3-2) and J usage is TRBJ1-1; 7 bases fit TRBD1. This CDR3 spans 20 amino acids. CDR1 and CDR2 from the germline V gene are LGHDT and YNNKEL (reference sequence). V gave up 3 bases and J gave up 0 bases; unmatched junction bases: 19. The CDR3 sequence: CASSQKGGLGTEGMNTEAFF. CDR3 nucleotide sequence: TGTGCCAGCAGCCAGAAGGGAGGCCTAGGGACAGAAGGAATGAACACTGAAGCTTTCTTT.

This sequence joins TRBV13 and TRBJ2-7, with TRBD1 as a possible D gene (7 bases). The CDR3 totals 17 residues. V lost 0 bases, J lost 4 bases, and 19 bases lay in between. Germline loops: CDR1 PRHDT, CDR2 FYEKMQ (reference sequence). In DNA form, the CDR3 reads TGTGCCAGCAGCTTAGGTTCGGGGGCAGGGGGTAAATACGAGCAGTACTTC. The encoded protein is CASSLGSGAGGKYEQYF.

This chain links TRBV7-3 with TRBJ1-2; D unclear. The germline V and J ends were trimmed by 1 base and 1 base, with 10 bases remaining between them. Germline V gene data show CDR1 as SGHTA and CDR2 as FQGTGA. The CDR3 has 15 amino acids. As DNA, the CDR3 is TGTGCCAGCAGCTTAAAGGGAGCCATTAACTATGGCTACACCTTC. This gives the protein CASSLKGAINYGYTF.

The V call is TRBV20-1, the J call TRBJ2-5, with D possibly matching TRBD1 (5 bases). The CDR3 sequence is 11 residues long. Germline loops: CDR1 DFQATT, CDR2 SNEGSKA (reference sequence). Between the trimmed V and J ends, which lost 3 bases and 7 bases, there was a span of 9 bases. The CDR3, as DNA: TGCAGTGCTAGTCGGCAGGGGACCCAGTACTTC. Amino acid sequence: CSASRQGTQYF.

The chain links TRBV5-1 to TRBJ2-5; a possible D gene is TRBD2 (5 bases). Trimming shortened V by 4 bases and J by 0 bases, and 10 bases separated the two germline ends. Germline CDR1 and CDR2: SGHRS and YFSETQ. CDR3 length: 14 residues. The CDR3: CASSLGLYQETQYF. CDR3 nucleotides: TGCGCCAGCAGCCTAGGACTGTACCAAGAGACCCAGTACTTC.